This TCR beta chain emerged from a study of T-cell memory formation after mild COVID-19. 5'RACE primed from the constant segment yielded TCR alpha and TCR beta cDNA libraries bearing sample barcodes and UMIs. TCRdb called the 5' RACE reads again in MiXCR, with one record for every CDR3 protein. Altogether tens of thousands of distinct CDR3 sequences are present, more than 10% being singletons, with the ten largest covering 25% to 35%. This CDR3 is built from 14 residues. V was shortened by 0 bases and J by 3 bases, with 5 bases between the two germline ends. CDR1 LNHNV and CDR2 YYDKDF come from the germline V gene (reference sequence). This clonotype was counted a few times.

V usage is TRBV15 and J usage is TRBJ2-2; D uncertain. The TCR was taken from an adult woman who had mild COVID-19 (a few samples of this study predate the infection). Cell type and time point are not known. The sample taken for sequencing was PBMCs or a T cell subset sorted from them (not recorded which). The CDR3 reads CATSREADTGELFF. In DNA, the CDR3 is TGTGCCACCAGCAGAGAGGCTGACACCGGGGAGCTGTTTTTT.